The 19 T cell receptor beta chains reported below all come from one sample, sequenced in a study of blood T cell repertoires in COVID-19. Assay used: immunoSEQ multiplex PCR; TCRdb lists only in-frame clones, some missing. Of roughly 170,000 clones listed, less than 85% were seen once; the top ten hold 3%. Specimen: peripheral blood. These receptors were taken from a woman of 80 years or more with acute or convalescent COVID-19.

The chain uses TRBV7-9 and TRBJ2-1; a weak D match, TRBD2 (5 bases). The CDR3 is made up of 13 amino acids. The V end lost 5 bases, the J end lost 9 bases, and 14 bases lay between the germline ends. Germline assignment: CDR1 SEHNR and CDR2 FQNEAQ (reference sequence). The CDR3 protein is CASSEGPAGEQFF. CDR3 DNA sequence: TGTGCCAGCAGCGAAGGACCTGCGGGTGAGCAGTTCTTC. Drawing the rest from reference TRBV7-9 and TRBJ2-1, the complete variable domain is DTGVSQNPRHKITKRGQNVTFRCDPISEHNRLYWYRQTLGQGPEFLTYFQNEAQLEKSRLLSDRFSAERPKGSFSTLEIQRTEQGDSAMYLCASSEGPAGEQFFGPGTRLTVL.

The chain recombines TRBV2 with TRBJ2-2; 11 positions agree with TRBD1. The CDR3 covers 15 residues. Germline-derived CDR1 and CDR2 are SNHLY and FYNNEI. The junction had 3 bases not matched to a gene; V was cut back by 4 bases and J by 5 bases. CDR3 nucleotide sequence: TGTGCCAGCAGTGCGGGACAGGGGGGTACCGGGGAGCTGTTTTTT. It codes for CASSAGQGGTGELFF.

The CDR3 sequence: CASSTRQGSTDTQYF. In DNA, the CDR3 is TGTGCCAGTAGTACCCGACAGGGATCCACAGATACGCAGTATTTT. The rearrangement joins TRBV19 to TRBJ2-3, with TRBD1 identical over 7 bases. V shed 4 bases, J shed 2 bases, and the junction held 6 bases outside the gene matches. This CDR3 has 15 amino acids. Germline CDR1 LNHDA, CDR2 SQIVND (reference sequence).

This clone is a singleton in its sample. The chain employs TRBV6-5 and TRBJ1-1, with 9 bases that match TRBD1. V trimming: 5 bases; J trimming: 7 bases; junction bases outside the gene matches: 8. CDR3 size: 14 residues. The germline CDR1 and CDR2 sequences are MNHEY and SVGAGI. As DNA, the CDR3 is TGTGCCAGCAGTACGGGACAGGGAGGCGATGAAGCTTTCTTT. Translated: CASSTGQGGDEAFF.

This clone was seen more than once but under ten times. The V call is TRBV5-6, the J call TRBJ2-4; weak D call: TRBD2 (5 bases). The CDR3 has 14 amino acids. CDR1 is SGHDT, CDR2 YYEEEE, per germline. V lost 4 bases, J lost 3 bases, and 11 bases lay in between. In nucleotides, the CDR3 is TGTGCCAGCAGCATCCGGGGAAACAAAAACATTCAGTACTTC. The encoded protein is CASSIRGNKNIQYF. The entire variable domain, with the rest obtained from reference TRBV5-6 and TRBJ2-4, is as follows: DAGVTQSPTHLIKTRGQQVTLRCSPKSGHDTVSWYQQALGQGPQFIFQYYEEEERQRGNFPDRFSGHQFPNYSSELNVNALLLGDSALYLCASSIRGNKNIQYFGAGTRLSVL.

This chain links TRBV6-5 with TRBJ1-5; D might be TRBD1 (6 bases). The CDR3 totals 13 residues. From germline, CDR1 is MNHEY and CDR2 SVGAGI. V was trimmed by 5 bases and J by 5 bases, leaving 10 bases between them. The CDR3 sequence is CASSTGNHQPQHF. Here the CDR3 DNA reads TGTGCCAGCAGTACAGGGAATCATCAGCCCCAGCATTTT.

V and J are TRBV2 and TRBJ1-2, with D possibly matching TRBD1 (6 bases). The CDR3 loop spans 15 amino acids. CDR1 is SNHLY and CDR2 is FYNNEI in the germline V gene. V was trimmed by 4 bases and J by 8 bases, leaving 20 bases between them. The CDR3 spells CASSGQGRGDGGYTF. CDR3 nucleotide sequence: TGTGCCAGCAGTGGTCAGGGGCGAGGGGATGGAGGCTACACCTTC.

This chain links TRBV6-5 with TRBJ2-2, with 11 bases identical to TRBD2. V was clipped by 7 bases and J by 5 bases; unmatched bases: 3. The CDR3 has 14 residues. Germline CDR1 and CDR2: MNHEY and SVGAGI. The CDR3: CASKPSGRTGELFF. The CDR3 DNA follows: TGTGCCAGCAAACCTAGCGGGAGGACCGGGGAGCTGTTTTTT.

The chain links TRBV5-4 to TRBJ1-1; a weak D match, TRBD1 (6 bases). Germline values: CDR1 SGHNT, CDR2 YYREEE (reference sequence). Trimming cost V 3 bases and J 0 bases, with 18 bases left between them. The CDR3 extends over 17 amino acids. CDR3 in DNA: TGTGCCAGCAGCTCACCAACAGGGCCCCTCATGAACACTGAAGCTTTCTTT. Translation gives CASSSPTGPLMNTEAFF.

The gene calls are TRBV2 and TRBJ2-1; 7 bases align to TRBD2. J lost 3 bases, V lost 6 bases, and 8 bases had no gene match. This CDR3 has 15 residues. In germline, CDR1 is SNHLY, CDR2 FYNNEI. As DNA, the CDR3 is TGTGCCAGCAGGGGGCGGGAGTACGGCTACAATGAGCAGTTCTTC. Amino acids: CASRGREYGYNEQFF.

V and J are TRBV19 and TRBJ2-1, with TRBD1 matching 8 bases. The CDR3 has 13 amino acids. The germline V gene has CDR1 LNHDA and CDR2 SQIVND (reference sequence). V trimming: 8 bases; J trimming: 6 bases; junction bases outside the gene matches: 6. In DNA, the CDR3 is TGTGCCAGTTCAGGGGGCCTATTCAATGAGCAGTTCTTC. This translates into CASSGGLFNEQFF.

This chain joins TRBV5-4 and TRBJ1-1; 8 positions match TRBD1. This CDR3 is 13 amino acids long. V lost 0 bases, J lost 6 bases, and 1 base stayed unmatched. CDR1 is SGHNT and CDR2 is YYREEE in the germline V gene (reference sequence). Here the CDR3 reads CASSLGDRSEAFF. The CDR3, as DNA: TGTGCCAGCAGCTTGGGGGACAGGTCTGAAGCTTTCTTT.

The gene calls are TRBV12-3 or TRBV12-4 and TRBJ2-3; D perhaps matches TRBD2 (6 bases). The CDR3 totals 13 residues. Deletions cut 6 bases from V and 0 bases from J, with 7 bases between. The CDR3 region has the DNA TGTGCCAGCAGGGGGACTAGCACAGATACGCAGTATTTT. Protein sequence: CASRGTSTDTQYF.

This clone has only a few counts. V and J are TRBV19 and TRBJ2-7, with 9 bases lining up with TRBD2. Germline trimming cut 5 bases from V and 2 bases from J; bases unmatched to any gene: 10. Germline CDR1 LNHDA, CDR2 SQIVND (reference sequence). CDR3 length equals 16 residues. The CDR3 loop is CASSQYGLAWPYEQYF. The CDR3 coding sequence is TGTGCCAGTAGTCAATACGGACTAGCGTGGCCCTACGAGCAGTACTTC.

The rearrangement links TRBV6-5 to TRBJ2-3; 11 bases match TRBD2. The CDR3 consists of 15 residues. V lost 10 bases and J lost 4; bases outside the gene matches: 10. Germline-derived CDR1 and CDR2 are MNHEY and SVGAGI. The CDR3 loop reads CATSTSGKGADTQYF. The CDR3 DNA reads TGTGCCACCTCGACTAGCGGGAAAGGTGCAGATACGCAGTATTTT.

In DNA, the CDR3 is TGTGCCACCGGAACGGACACCTACGAGCAGTACTTC. This codes for CATGTDTYEQYF. V gene TRBV24-1 combines with J gene TRBJ2-7; a weak D match, TRBD1 (5 bases). Trimming removed 9 bases from V and 2 bases from J, with 10 bases in between. Germline V lookup: CDR1 KGHDR, CDR2 SFDVKD. The CDR3 is 12 residues long.

This clone was seen only a few times. The chain joins TRBV2 to TRBJ2-1, with D possibly matching TRBD2 (5 bases). CDR1 is SNHLY, CDR2 FYNNEI, per germline. Between the trimmed V and J ends, which lost 0 bases and 13 bases, there was a span of 10 bases. The CDR3 is 12 amino acids. The CDR3 reads CASSEARADQFF. CDR3 coding DNA: TGTGCCAGCAGTGAAGCGCGGGCGGATCAGTTCTTC.

In DNA form, the CDR3 reads TGTGCCATCGGTCCGGGACAGGGGGCAAGTCAGCCCCAGCATTTT. This sequence encodes CAIGPGQGASQPQHF. V usage is TRBV28 and J usage is TRBJ1-5; 12 bases align to TRBD1. Germline V gives CDR1 MDHEN, CDR2 SYDVKM. CDR3 length: 15 residues. V shed 10 bases and J 6 bases; nucleotides not matched to a gene: 10.

The chain has TRBV7-8 and TRBJ2-7, with 8 bases identical to TRBD2. Germline lookup yields CDR1 SGHVS and CDR2 FQNEAQ. The CDR3 runs 16 residues. Losses at the gene ends were 5 bases for V and 0 bases for J; bases not matched to a gene: 9. The DNA of the CDR3 is TGTGCCAGCAGCCGCAGCCTAGCGGGCCTCTCCTACGAGCAGTACTTC. Residues: CASSRSLAGLSYEQYF.